This TCR beta chain was sequenced in a study of blood T cell repertoires in COVID-19. Profiling relied on immunoSEQ multiplex PCR, and the TCRdb table lists in-frame clones only, not all of them. Among about 180,000 clones listed, approximately 89% were seen once. CDR1 and CDR2 from the germline V gene are MDHEN and SYDVKM. The CDR3 is made up of 18 amino acids. After removal of 1 base from V and 1 base from J, the junction contained 6 bases not matched to a gene. This chain links TRBV28 with TRBJ2-2, with 10 bases that match TRBD2. Sequencing was done on a sample of PBMCs or T cells enriched from blood (not recorded which). This TCR was sampled from a woman aged 35 to 49 with acute COVID-19. The CDR3 is CASSLLSSGGRNTGELFF. The CDR3, as DNA: TGTGCCAGCAGTTTATTAAGTAGCGGGGGGCGGAACACCGGGGAGCTGTTTTTT.